Described below is a single T cell receptor (beta chain) sequence and its context. The sample originates from a study of blood T cell repertoires in COVID-19. Germline values: CDR1 LGHDT, CDR2 YNNKEL (reference sequence). V was pared by 0 bases and J by 5 bases, with 16 bases between. The length of the CDR3 is 16 residues. Sequencing used immunoSEQ multiplex PCR; TCRdb keeps in-frame clones, though not all of them. The sample consists of more than 200,000 clones, over 75% of them appearing once. The rearrangement links TRBV3-1 (or the pseudogene TRBV3-2) to TRBJ2-5; tentatively, D is TRBD2 (7 bases). The sequenced material came from peripheral blood. This clonotype was sampled from a man older than 75 with acute or convalescent COVID-19. CDR3 amino acids: CASSQDLGRGSETQYF. The CDR3 DNA reads as TGTGCCAGCAGCCAAGATTTGGGGAGGGGGAGTGAGACCCAGTACTTC.